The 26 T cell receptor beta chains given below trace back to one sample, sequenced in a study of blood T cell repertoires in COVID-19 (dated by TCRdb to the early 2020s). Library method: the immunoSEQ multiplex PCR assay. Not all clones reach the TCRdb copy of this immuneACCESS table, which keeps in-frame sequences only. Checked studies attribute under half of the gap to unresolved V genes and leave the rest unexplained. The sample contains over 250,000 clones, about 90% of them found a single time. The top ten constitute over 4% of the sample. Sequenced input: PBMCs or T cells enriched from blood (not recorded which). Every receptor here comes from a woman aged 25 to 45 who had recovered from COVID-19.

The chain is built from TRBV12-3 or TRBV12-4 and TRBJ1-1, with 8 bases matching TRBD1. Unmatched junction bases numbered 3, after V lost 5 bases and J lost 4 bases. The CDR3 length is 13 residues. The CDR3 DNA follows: TGTGCCAGCAGTCGGGACAGGCTCACTGAAGCTTTCTTT. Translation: CASSRDRLTEAFF.

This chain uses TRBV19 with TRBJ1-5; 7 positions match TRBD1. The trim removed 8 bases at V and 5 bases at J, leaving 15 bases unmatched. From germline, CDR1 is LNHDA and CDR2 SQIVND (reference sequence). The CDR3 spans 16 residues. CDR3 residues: CASAEFDRVYDQPQHF. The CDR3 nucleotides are TGTGCCAGTGCCGAATTTGACAGGGTTTACGATCAGCCCCAGCATTTT.

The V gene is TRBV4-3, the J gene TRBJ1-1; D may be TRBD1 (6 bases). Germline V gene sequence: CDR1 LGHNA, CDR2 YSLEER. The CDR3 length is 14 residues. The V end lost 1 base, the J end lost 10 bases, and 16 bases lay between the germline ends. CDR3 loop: CASSQADSPKVAFF. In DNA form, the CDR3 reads TGCGCCAGCAGCCAAGCGGACAGCCCGAAGGTAGCTTTCTTT.

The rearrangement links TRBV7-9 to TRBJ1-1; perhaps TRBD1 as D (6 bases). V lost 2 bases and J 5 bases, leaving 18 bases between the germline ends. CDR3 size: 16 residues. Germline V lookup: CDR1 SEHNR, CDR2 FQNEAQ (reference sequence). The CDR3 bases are TGTGCCAGCAGCTTATTTGGGGGCCTGGTTGGAACTGAAGCTTTCTTT. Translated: CASSLFGGLVGTEAFF.

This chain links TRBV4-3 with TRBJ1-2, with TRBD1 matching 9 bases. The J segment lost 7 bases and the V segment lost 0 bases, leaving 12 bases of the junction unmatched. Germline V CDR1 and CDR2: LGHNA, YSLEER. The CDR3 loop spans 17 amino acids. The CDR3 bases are TGCGCCAGCAGCCAAGACATACCGGGACAGGGTATGGGTGGCTACACCTTC. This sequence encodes CASSQDIPGQGMGGYTF.

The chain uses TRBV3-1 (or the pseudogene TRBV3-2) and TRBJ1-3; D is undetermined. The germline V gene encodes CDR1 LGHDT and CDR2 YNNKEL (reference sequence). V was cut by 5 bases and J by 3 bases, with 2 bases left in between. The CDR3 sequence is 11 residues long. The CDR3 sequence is CASSYGNTIYF. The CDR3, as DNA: TGTGCCAGCAGCTATGGAAACACCATATATTTT.

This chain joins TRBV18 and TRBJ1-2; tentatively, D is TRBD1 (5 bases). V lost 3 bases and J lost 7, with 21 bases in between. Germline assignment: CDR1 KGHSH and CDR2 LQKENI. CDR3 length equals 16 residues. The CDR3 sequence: CASSPEQTVIYGGYTF. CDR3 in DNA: TGTGCCAGCTCACCGGAGCAGACAGTCATCTATGGTGGCTACACCTTC.

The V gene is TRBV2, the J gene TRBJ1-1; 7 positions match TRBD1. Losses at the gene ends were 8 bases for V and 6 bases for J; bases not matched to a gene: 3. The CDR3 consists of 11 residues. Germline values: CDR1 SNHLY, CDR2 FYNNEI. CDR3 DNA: TGTGCCAGCCAGGGGGATGCTGAAGCTTTCTTT. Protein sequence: CASQGDAEAFF.

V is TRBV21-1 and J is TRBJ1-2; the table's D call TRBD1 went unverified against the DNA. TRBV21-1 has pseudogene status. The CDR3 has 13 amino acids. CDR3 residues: CASSKDRNYGYTF. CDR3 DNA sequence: TGTGCCAGCAGCAAAGACAGGAACTATGGCTACACCTTC.

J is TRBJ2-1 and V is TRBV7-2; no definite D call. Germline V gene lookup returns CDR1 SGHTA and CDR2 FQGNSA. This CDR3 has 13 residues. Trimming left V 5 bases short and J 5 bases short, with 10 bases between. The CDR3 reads CASSLLLHNEQFF. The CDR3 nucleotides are TGTGCCAGCAGCCTACTACTGCACAATGAGCAGTTCTTC.

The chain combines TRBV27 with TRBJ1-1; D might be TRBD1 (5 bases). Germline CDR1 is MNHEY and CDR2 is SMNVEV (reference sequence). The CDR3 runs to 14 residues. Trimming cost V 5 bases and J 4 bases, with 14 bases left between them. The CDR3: CASSRWQGGTEAFF. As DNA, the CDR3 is TGTGCCAGCAGTCGGTGGCAGGGAGGCACTGAAGCTTTCTTT.

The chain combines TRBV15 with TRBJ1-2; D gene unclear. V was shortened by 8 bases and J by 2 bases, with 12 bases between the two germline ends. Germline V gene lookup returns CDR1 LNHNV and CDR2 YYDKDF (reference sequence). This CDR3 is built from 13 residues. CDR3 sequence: CATRRGSNYGYTF. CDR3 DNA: TGTGCCACCCGACGGGGATCAAACTATGGCTACACCTTC. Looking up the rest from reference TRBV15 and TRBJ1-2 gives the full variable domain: DAMVIQNPRYQVTQFGKPVTLSCSQTLNHNVMYWYQQKSSQAPKLLFHYYDKDFNNEADTPDNFQSRRPNTSFCFLDIRSPGLGDTAMYLCATRRGSNYGYTFGSGTRLTVV.

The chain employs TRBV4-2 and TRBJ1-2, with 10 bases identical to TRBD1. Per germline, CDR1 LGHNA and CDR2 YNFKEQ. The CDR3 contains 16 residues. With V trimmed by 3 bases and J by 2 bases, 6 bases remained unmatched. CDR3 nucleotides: TGTGCCAGCAGCCACCAGACAGGGGGCATGAACTATGGCTACACCTTC. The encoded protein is CASSHQTGGMNYGYTF.

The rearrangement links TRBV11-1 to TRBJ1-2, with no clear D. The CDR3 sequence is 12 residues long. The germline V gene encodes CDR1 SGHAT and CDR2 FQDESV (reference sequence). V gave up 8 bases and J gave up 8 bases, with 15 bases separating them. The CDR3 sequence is CASHGVSAGYTF. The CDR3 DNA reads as TGTGCCAGCCACGGGGTTTCAGCGGGCTACACCTTC. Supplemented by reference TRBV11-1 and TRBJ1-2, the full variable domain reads EAEVAQSPRYKITEKSQAVAFWCDPISGHATLYWYRQILGQGPELLVQFQDESVVDDSQLPKDRFSAERLKGVDSTLKIQPAELGDSAMYLCASHGVSAGYTFGSGTRLTVV.

CDR3 nucleotides: TGCAGCGGCGGGGGGAGCTCCTACAATGAGCAGTTCTTC. This sequence encodes CSGGGSSYNEQFF. J is TRBJ2-1 and V is TRBV29-1, with TRBD2 matching 8 bases. The V gene's germline CDR1 is SQVTM and CDR2 ANQGSEA. V lost 7 bases, J lost 0 bases, and 2 bases stayed unmatched. The CDR3 is 13 amino acids.

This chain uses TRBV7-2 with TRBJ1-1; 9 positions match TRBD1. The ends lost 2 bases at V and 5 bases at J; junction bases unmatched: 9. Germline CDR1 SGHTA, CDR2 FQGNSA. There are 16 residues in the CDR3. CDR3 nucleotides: TGTGCCAGCAGCTTATGGCAACAGGGGGCAGGAACTGAAGCTTTCTTT. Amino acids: CASSLWQQGAGTEAFF.

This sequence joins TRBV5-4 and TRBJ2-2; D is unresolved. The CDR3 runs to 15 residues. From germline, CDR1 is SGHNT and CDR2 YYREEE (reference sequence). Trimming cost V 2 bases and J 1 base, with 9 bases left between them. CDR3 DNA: TGTGCCAGCAGCTTCCGCGAAATGAACACCGGGGAGCTGTTTTTT. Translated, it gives CASSFREMNTGELFF.

CDR3 region: CASSQYHGNSGNTIYF. CDR3 nucleotides: TGCGCCAGCAGCCAATACCACGGGAATTCTGGAAACACCATATATTTT. V usage is TRBV4-3 and J usage is TRBJ1-3; D remains unclear. The V gene lost 2 bases and the J gene lost 1 base, with 12 bases spanning the gap. This CDR3 comprises 16 residues. Looked up from germline, CDR1 is LGHNA and CDR2 is YSLEER.

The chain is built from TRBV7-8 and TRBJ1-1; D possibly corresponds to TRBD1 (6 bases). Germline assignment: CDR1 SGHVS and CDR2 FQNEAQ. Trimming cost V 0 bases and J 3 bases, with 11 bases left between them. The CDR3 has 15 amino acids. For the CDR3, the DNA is TGTGCCAGCAGCTTAGCGGGGGAGGGGGACACTGAAGCTTTCTTT. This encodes CASSLAGEGDTEAFF.

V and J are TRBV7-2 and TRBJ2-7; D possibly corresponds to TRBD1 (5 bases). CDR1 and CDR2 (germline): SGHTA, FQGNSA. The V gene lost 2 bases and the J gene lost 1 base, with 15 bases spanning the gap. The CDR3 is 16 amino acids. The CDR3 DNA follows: TGTGCCAGCAGCTTACCCCTACAGGCACCATCCTACGAGCAGTACTTC. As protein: CASSLPLQAPSYEQYF.

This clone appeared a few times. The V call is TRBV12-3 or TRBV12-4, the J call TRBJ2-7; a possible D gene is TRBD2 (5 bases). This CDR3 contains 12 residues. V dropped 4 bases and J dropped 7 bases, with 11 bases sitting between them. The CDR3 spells CASSSTPGEQYF. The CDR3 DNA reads TGTGCCAGCAGTTCGACCCCGGGGGAGCAGTACTTC.

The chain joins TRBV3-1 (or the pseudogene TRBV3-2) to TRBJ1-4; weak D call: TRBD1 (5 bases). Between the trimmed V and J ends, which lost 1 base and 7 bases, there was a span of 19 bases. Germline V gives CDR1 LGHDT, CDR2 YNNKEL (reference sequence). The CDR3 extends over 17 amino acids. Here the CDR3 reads CASSQGVFGGGGEKLFF. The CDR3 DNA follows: TGTGCCAGCAGCCAAGGAGTGTTCGGGGGAGGTGGTGAAAAACTGTTTTTT.

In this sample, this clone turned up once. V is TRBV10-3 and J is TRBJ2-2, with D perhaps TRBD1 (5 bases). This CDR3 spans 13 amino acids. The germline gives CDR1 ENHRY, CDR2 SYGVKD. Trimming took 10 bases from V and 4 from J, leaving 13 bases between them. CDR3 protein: CATGGAPTGELFF. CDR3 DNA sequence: TGTGCCACGGGTGGGGCCCCCACCGGGGAGCTGTTTTTT.

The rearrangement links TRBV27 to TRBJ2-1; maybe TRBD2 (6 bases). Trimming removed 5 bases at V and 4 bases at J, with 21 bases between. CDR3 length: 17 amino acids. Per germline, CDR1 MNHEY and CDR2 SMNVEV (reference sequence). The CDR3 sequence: CASSPRGGAIGYNEQFF. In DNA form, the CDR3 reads TGTGCCAGCAGTCCCCGCGGAGGGGCTATTGGTTACAATGAGCAGTTCTTC.

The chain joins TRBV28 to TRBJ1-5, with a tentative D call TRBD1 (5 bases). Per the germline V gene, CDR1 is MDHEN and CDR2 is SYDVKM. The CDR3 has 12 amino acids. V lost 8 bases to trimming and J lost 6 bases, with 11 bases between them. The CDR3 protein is CASRGLPQPQHF. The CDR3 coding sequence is TGTGCCAGCCGGGGACTCCCTCAGCCCCAGCATTTT. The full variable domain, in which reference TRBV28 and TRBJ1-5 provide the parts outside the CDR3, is DVKVTQSSRYLVKRTGEKVFLECVQDMDHENMFWYRQDPGLGLRLIYFSYDVKMKEKGDIPEGYSVSREKKERFSLILESASTNQTSMYLCASRGLPQPQHFGDGTRLSIL.

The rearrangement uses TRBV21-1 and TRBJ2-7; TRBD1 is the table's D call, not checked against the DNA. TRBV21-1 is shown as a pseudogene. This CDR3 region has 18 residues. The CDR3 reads CASSATSTGQGDSYEQYF. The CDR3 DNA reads TGTGCCAGCAGCGCAACTTCAACGGGGCAGGGGGACTCCTACGAGCAGTACTTC.